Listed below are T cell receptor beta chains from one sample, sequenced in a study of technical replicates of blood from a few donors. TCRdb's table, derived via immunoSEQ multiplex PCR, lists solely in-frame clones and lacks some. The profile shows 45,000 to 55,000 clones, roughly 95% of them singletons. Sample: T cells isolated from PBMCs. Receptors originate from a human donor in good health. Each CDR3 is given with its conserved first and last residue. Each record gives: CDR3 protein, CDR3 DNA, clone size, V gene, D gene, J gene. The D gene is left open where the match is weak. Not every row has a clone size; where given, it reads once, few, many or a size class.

CSVEDPGQGFFTSGANVLTF	TGCAGCGTTGAAGACCCGGGACAGGGTTTCTTTACGTCTGGGGCCAACGTCCTGACTTTC	.	TRBV29-1	TRBD1	TRBJ2-6
CASSPGEAGGAYEQYF	TGTGCCAGCAGCCCCGGGGAAGCGGGAGGGGCCTACGAGCAGTACTTC	once	TRBV5-4	TRBD2	TRBJ2-7
CSVLQGNEQFF	TGCAGCGTTTTACAGGGGAATGAGCAGTTCTTC	.	TRBV29-1	TRBD1	TRBJ2-1
CASSLARSGSKETQYF	TGTGCCAGCAGCTTAGCAAGAAGCGGGAGTAAAGAGACCCAGTACTTC	.	TRBV7-9	TRBD2	TRBJ2-5
CASSLAESGEQYF	TGTGCTAGCAGCTTAGCGGAGTCCGGCGAGCAGTACTTC	.	TRBV7-7	.	TRBJ2-7
CASTLTSGQETQYF	TGCGCCAGCACCCTGACTAGTGGGCAAGAGACCCAGTACTTC	.	TRBV5-1	.	TRBJ2-5
CASSGQGFGTEAFF	TGTGCCAGCAGTGGACAGGGGTTCGGGACTGAAGCTTTCTTT	.	TRBV2	TRBD1	TRBJ1-1
CAISESTGVNEQFF	TGTGCCATCAGTGAGTCGACGGGAGTTAATGAGCAGTTCTTC	.	TRBV10-3	.	TRBJ2-1
CASSLGVFAEAFF	TGTGCCAGCAGCCTAGGGGTTTTCGCTGAAGCTTTCTTT	.	TRBV5-8	.	TRBJ1-1
CASSKTPNQPQHF	TGTGCCAGCAGTAAGACACCGAATCAGCCCCAGCATTTT	.	TRBV28	.	TRBJ1-5
CASSFSEGQESYEQYF	TGTGCCAGCAGTTTTAGCGAGGGACAGGAGAGCTACGAGCAGTACTTC	.	TRBV27	TRBD1	TRBJ2-7
CAWSVAFYQWLGDRDRANYGYTF	TGTGCCTGGAGTGTCGCTTTTTACCAGTGGTTAGGAGACCGGGACAGGGCCAACTATGGCTACACCTTC	.	TRBV30	TRBD1	TRBJ1-2
CASSQDPEETQYF	TGCGCCAGCAGCCAAGATCCGGAGGAGACCCAGTACTTC	.	TRBV4-1	.	TRBJ2-5
CASSEQGEKLFF	TGTGCCAGCAGTGAACAGGGTGAAAAACTGTTTTTT	.	TRBV2	.	TRBJ1-4
CASSNEGYGYTF	TGTGCCAGTAGTAACGAGGGCTATGGCTACACCTTC	.	TRBV19	.	TRBJ1-2
CASSRGSQETQYF	TGCGCCAGCAGCCGGGGGTCCCAAGAGACCCAGTACTTC	.	TRBV10-1	.	TRBJ2-5
CASRRLAGEGPYEQYF	TGCGCCAGCAGGAGACTAGCGGGAGAGGGGCCCTACGAGCAGTACTTC	.	TRBV5-1	TRBD2	TRBJ2-7
CASSFGLAGYNEQFF	TGTGCCAGCAGTTTCGGACTAGCAGGTTACAATGAGCAGTTCTTC	.	TRBV6-1	TRBD2	TRBJ2-1
CASSPTGTSDEQYF	TGTGCCAGCAGTCCCACCGGGACTAGCGACGAGCAGTACTTC	.	TRBV28	TRBD2	TRBJ2-7
CASTKEGNTEAFF	TGTGCCAGCACTAAGGAGGGGAACACTGAAGCTTTCTTT	.	TRBV6-5	.	TRBJ1-1
CSVAGTVLNTEAFF	TGCAGCGTCGCCGGGACAGTTTTGAACACTGAAGCTTTCTTT	.	TRBV29-1	TRBD1	TRBJ1-1
CASSARQGASYNEQFF	TGTGCCAGCAGCGCCCGGCAGGGTGCGTCCTACAATGAGCAGTTCTTC	.	TRBV9	.	TRBJ2-1